This T cell receptor beta chain was identified during a study of cytomegalovirus exposure and HLA in healthy donors. Repertoires were generated with immunoSEQ multiplex PCR, while TCRdb's copy carries only in-frame clones and drops some. The sample contains about 130,000 clones, roughly 86% of which appear only once. Concerning this clone itself: Its antigen is unknown.

The ends lost 0 bases at V and 2 bases at J; junction bases unmatched: 8. CDR1 is SGHTA, CDR2 FQGNSA, per germline. This CDR3 is 18 amino acids long. Study-wide points: The study listed 164 cytomegalovirus-associated TCR beta chains. The classifier, whose performance was assessed in both the original and validation cohorts, reportedly diagnosed cytomegalovirus status with high specificity and sensitivity.

The sequence came from a man younger than 45 in good health and CMV-seronegative. The chain links TRBV7-2 to TRBJ1-5; TRBD1 agrees at 9 bases. The sample comprised PBMCs. Here the CDR3 DNA reads TGTGCCAGCAGCTTAGCCCACACAGGGGGCGAGGGCAATCAGCCCCAGCATTTT. Protein: CASSLAHTGGEGNQPQHF. The full variable domain, rest sourced from reference TRBV7-2 and TRBJ1-5, is GAGVSQSPSNKVTEKGKDVELRCDPISGHTALYWYRQSLGQGLEFLIYFQGNSAPDKSGLPSDRFSAERTGGSVSTLTIQRTQQEDSAVYLCASSLAHTGGEGNQPQHFGDGTRLSIL.